The clone carrying this TCR beta chain showed up many times. Its specificity is not known. This sample is part of a study of T-cell reconstitution after alpha-beta-depleted transplantation in children. Study results and caveats: Roughly two months post-transplant, alpha-beta T cells reportedly originated from several hundred graft clones that had expanded. Recipient T cells and thymic progenitors that survived were the source of the high TCRbeta diversity seen at day 60 in some patients. One year post-transplant, T-cell counts and diversity were largely derived from T cells produced anew.

Preparation of the TCRbeta library was carried out with unique molecular identifiers. TCRdb recomputed calls from the PCR reads with MiXCR, one row per CDR3 protein. The sample has around 52,000 distinct CDR3 sequences; 5.8% are singletons. V trimming: 4 bases; J trimming: 5 bases; junction bases outside the gene matches: 9. This CDR3 has 16 amino acids. Germline V gives CDR1 MNHNS, CDR2 SASEGT. Sequenced here: PBMCs, mostly from graft donor cells, sampled 60 days after TCRalphabeta/CD19-depleted stem cell transplant. J is TRBJ2-2 and V is TRBV6-1, with TRBD2 matching 8 bases. The clonotype originates from a female patient between 2 and 15 years old who had a stem cell transplant for aplastic anemia, so the T cells may come from the graft donor. In DNA form, the CDR3 reads TGTGCCAGCAGTGGGATAATAGCGGGGCGGACCGGGGAGCTGTTTTTT. Residues: CASSGIIAGRTGELFF.